The 12 T cell receptor beta chains below all came from one sample that was sequenced in a study of blood T cell repertoires in COVID-19. This table comes from immunoSEQ multiplex PCR, and its TCRdb copy is limited to in-frame clones, with some not included. This table holds 30,000 to 40,000 clones, under 90% found once. Sequencing used peripheral blood. All receptors come from a man aged 55 to 70 with COVID-19, enrolled during active disease.

This chain connects TRBV9 to TRBJ2-1; 9 bases line up with TRBD1. Germline V CDR1 and CDR2: SGDLS, YYNGEE. The ends lost 4 bases at V and 3 bases at J; junction bases unmatched: 14. This CDR3 region has 18 residues. CDR3 sequence (DNA): TGTGCCAGCAGCTCCAGGAAACCGGGACAGGGAATCTACAATGAGCAGTTCTTC. This codes for CASSSRKPGQGIYNEQFF. The full variable domain, its missing parts supplied by reference TRBV9 and TRBJ2-1, is DSGVTQTPKHLITATGQRVTLRCSPRSGDLSVYWYQQSLDQGLQFLIQYYNGEERAKGNILERFSAQQFPDLHSELNLSSLELGDSALYFCASSSRKPGQGIYNEQFFGPGTRLTVL.

This clone was seen only a few times. The gene calls are TRBV10-3 and TRBJ1-3, with TRBD1 matching over 9 bases. Germline lookup yields CDR1 ENHRY and CDR2 SYGVKD. This CDR3 contains 14 residues. After removal of 5 bases from V and 3 bases from J, the junction contained 2 bases not matched to a gene. DNA of the CDR3: TGTGCCATCAGTCCGGACAGGGGTGGAAACACCATATATTTT. Translating it yields CAISPDRGGNTIYF.

V and J are TRBV19 and TRBJ2-7; D perhaps matches TRBD2 (6 bases). This CDR3 spans 14 amino acids. V was shortened by 2 bases and J by 7 bases, with 15 bases between the two germline ends. Per the germline V gene, CDR1 is LNHDA and CDR2 is SQIVND (reference sequence). The CDR3 sequence is CASSIWGDPPEQYF. The DNA for the CDR3 is TGTGCCAGTAGTATATGGGGGGATCCTCCGGAGCAGTACTTC. The whole variable domain, filled in from reference TRBV19 and TRBJ2-7, reads DGGITQSPKYLFRKEGQNVTLSCEQNLNHDAMYWYRQDPGQGLRLIYYSQIVNDFQKGDIAEGYSVSREKKESFPLTVTSAQKNPTAFYLCASSIWGDPPEQYFGPGTRLTVT.

The rearrangement joins TRBV19 to TRBJ1-5, with 8 bases identical to TRBD1. J lost 6 bases, V lost 5 bases, and 15 bases had no gene match. CDR3 length: 17 amino acids. CDR1 and CDR2 from the germline V gene are LNHDA and SQIVND (reference sequence). CDR3 amino acids: CASSPLGQATVGQPQHF. The CDR3 DNA sequence: TGTGCCAGTAGTCCCCTGGGACAGGCGACGGTGGGTCAGCCCCAGCATTTT.

The CDR3 region is CAWSRVLGYTF. The CDR3 nucleotides read TGTGCCTGGAGCAGGGTTCTTGGCTACACCTTC. V usage is TRBV30 and J usage is TRBJ1-2, with D maybe TRBD1 (5 bases). V dropped 3 bases and J dropped 7 bases, with 9 bases sitting between them. This CDR3 spans 11 amino acids. In germline, CDR1 is GTSNPN, CDR2 SVGIG (reference sequence).

This clone has a single count. The chain recombines TRBV27 with TRBJ1-5, with D possibly matching TRBD1 (6 bases). The CDR3 is 13 residues long. Trimming stripped 7 bases from V and 4 bases from J, with 11 bases between. Germline values: CDR1 MNHEY, CDR2 SMNVEV (reference sequence). The CDR3 DNA is TGTGCCAGCACCCAAGACAGGAATCAGCCCCAGCATTTT. This gives the protein CASTQDRNQPQHF.

DNA for the CDR3: TGTGCCTGGAGTTTCGACAGTACTGGAAACACCATATATTTT. Its protein is CAWSFDSTGNTIYF. V and J are TRBV30 and TRBJ1-3; a possible D gene is TRBD1 (5 bases). V lost 2 bases, J lost 2 bases, and 10 bases lay in between. CDR1 is GTSNPN, CDR2 SVGIG, per germline (reference sequence). The CDR3 is made up of 14 amino acids.

The CDR3 DNA reads as TGTGCCAGCAGCTCATCAGGGGGCTTCGGCGCTTTCTTT. Protein sequence: CASSSSGGFGAFF. The J gene is TRBJ1-1, the V gene TRBV7-9; TRBD1 agrees at 8 bases. Germline V gene lookup returns CDR1 SEHNR and CDR2 FQNEAQ (reference sequence). The V and J ends lost 4 bases and 11 bases, in that order; junction bases with no gene match: 9. CDR3 length equals 13 residues.

As concerns this clone: Distinct nucleotide sequences in the sample also encode this CDR3. The chain carries TRBV3-1 (or the pseudogene TRBV3-2) and TRBJ2-2; D gene uncertain. The CDR3 consists of 12 residues. In germline, CDR1 is LGHDT, CDR2 YNNKEL (reference sequence). The V end was cut by 4 bases, the J end by 7 bases, with 7 bases between. The CDR3 region is CASSPPGGELFF. For the CDR3, the DNA is TGTGCCAGCAGCCCGCCCGGCGGGGAGCTGTTTTTT.

In DNA form, the CDR3 reads TGTGCCAGCAGTTCGGAGACGGGCGGGGAGCTGTTTTTT. It yields the protein CASSSETGGELFF. The chain combines TRBV6-5 with TRBJ2-2; D gene uncertain. Germline CDR1 MNHEY, CDR2 SVGAGI. The CDR3 spans 13 residues. V was clipped by 4 bases and J by 7 bases, with 10 bases between them.

The chain couples TRBV19 to TRBJ2-5; 7 bases are shared with TRBD1. The J segment lost 5 bases and the V segment lost 4 bases, leaving 7 bases of the junction unmatched. In germline, CDR1 is LNHDA, CDR2 SQIVND (reference sequence). CDR3 length: 14 residues. The CDR3 loop reads CASSTGGTRETQYF. CDR3 nucleotide sequence: TGTGCCAGTAGTACAGGGGGAACGCGGGAGACCCAGTACTTC.

This clone was observed a single time. The chain is built from TRBV5-1 and TRBJ1-3; possibly TRBD1 for D (5 bases). With 0 bases removed from V and 0 bases from J, the gap between germline ends came to 19 bases. Germline CDR1 and CDR2: SGHRS and YFSETQ. The CDR3 extends over 19 amino acids. CDR3 sequence reads: CASSLGAGGSMSSGNTIYF. The CDR3 DNA follows: TGCGCCAGCAGCTTGGGGGCCGGGGGGAGCATGAGCTCTGGAAACACCATATATTTT. The full variable domain, completed using reference TRBV5-1 and TRBJ1-3, is KAGVTQTPRYLIKTRGQQVTLSCSPISGHRSVSWYQQTPGQGLQFLFEYFSETQRNKGNFPGRFSGRQFSNSRSEMNVSTLELGDSALYLCASSLGAGGSMSSGNTIYFGEGSWLTVV.